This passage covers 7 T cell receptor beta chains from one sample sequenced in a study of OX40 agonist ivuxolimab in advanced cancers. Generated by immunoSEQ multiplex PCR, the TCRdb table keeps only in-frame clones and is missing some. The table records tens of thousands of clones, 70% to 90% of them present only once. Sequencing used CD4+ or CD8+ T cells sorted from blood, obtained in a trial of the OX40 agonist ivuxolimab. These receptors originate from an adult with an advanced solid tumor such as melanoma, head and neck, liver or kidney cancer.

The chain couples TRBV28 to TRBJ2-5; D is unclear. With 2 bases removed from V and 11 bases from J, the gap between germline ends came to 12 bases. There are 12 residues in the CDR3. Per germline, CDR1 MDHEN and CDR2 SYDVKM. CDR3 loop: CASSLRPREQYF. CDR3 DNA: TGTGCCAGCAGTTTAAGGCCAAGAGAGCAGTACTTC.

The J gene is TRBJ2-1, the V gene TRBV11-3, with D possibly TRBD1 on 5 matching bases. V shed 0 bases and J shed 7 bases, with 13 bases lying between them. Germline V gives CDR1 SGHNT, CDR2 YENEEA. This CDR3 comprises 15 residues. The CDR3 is CASSLEGQGWNEQFF. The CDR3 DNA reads TGTGCCAGCAGCTTAGAAGGGCAGGGTTGGAATGAGCAGTTCTTC.

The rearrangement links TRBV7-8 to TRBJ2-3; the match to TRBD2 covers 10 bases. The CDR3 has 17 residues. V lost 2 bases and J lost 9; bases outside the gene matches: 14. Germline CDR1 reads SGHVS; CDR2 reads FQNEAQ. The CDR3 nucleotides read TGTGCCAGCAGCTTAAGTGCGACTAGCGGGCCCCGAAGCACGCAGTATTTT. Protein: CASSLSATSGPRSTQYF.

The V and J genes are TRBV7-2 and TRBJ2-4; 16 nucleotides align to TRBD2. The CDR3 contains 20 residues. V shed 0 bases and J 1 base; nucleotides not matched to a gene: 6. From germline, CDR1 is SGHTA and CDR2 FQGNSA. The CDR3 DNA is TGTGCCAGCAGCTTAGCGCCGGGACTAGCGGGAGGGGGGGCCAAAAACATTCAGTACTTC. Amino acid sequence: CASSLAPGLAGGGAKNIQYF.

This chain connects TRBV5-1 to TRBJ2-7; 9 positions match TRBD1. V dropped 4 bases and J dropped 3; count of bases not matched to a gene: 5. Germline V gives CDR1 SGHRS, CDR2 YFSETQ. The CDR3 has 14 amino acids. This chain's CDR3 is CASSGGQGFYEQYF. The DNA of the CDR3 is TGCGCCAGCAGCGGGGGACAGGGATTCTACGAGCAGTACTTC.

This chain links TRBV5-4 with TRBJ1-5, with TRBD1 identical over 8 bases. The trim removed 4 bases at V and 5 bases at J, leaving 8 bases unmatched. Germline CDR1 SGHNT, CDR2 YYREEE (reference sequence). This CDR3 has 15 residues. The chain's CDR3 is CASSPLPGGDQPQHF. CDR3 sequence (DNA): TGTGCCAGCAGCCCCCTCCCAGGGGGCGATCAGCCCCAGCATTTT.

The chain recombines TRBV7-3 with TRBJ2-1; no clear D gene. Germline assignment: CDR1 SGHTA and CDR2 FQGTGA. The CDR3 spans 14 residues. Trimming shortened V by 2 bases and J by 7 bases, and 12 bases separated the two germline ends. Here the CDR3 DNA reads TGTGCCAGCAGCTTAGGCGGAGCTTGGAATGAGCAGTTCTTC. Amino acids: CASSLGGAWNEQFF.